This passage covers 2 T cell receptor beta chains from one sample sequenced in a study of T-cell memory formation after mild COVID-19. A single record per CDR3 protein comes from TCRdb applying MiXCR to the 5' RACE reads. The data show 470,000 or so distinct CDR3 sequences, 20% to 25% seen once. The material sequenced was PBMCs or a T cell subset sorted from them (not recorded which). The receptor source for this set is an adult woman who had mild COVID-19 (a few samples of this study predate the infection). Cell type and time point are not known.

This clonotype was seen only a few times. CDR3 loop: CSARAGAGVSYNEQFF. DNA for the CDR3: TGCAGTGCTAGAGCGGGAGCGGGAGTGTCCTACAATGAGCAGTTCTTC. The chain uses TRBV20-1 and TRBJ2-1, with 8 nucleotides matching TRBD2. The CDR3 spans 16 residues. The germline V gene encodes CDR1 DFQATT and CDR2 SNEGSKA (reference sequence). V shed 1 base and J 1 base; nucleotides not matched to a gene: 6.

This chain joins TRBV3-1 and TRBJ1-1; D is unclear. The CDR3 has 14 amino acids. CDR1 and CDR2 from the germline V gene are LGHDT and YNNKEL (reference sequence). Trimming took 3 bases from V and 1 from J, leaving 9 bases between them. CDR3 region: CASSQGRRNTEAFF. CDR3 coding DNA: TGTGCCAGCAGCCAGGGTCGAAGGAACACTGAAGCTTTCTTT.